The 6 T cell receptor beta chains listed next were all sequenced from one sample in a study of T cell responses to AZD1222 COVID-19 vaccine. Libraries were prepared by immunoSEQ multiplex PCR; TCRdb keeps only in-frame clonotypes and omits some of them. The table lists about 140,000 clones, 91% of them singletons. This sample comprised peripheral blood, obtained 28 days after the second dose of the MenACWY control vaccine. These TCRs come from an adult who received the MenACWY meningococcal vaccine as a control.

The chain uses TRBV28 and TRBJ1-2; tentative D call: TRBD1 (6 bases). The V end was cut by 5 bases, the J end by 7 bases, with 14 bases between. This CDR3 contains 13 residues. Germline loops: CDR1 MDHEN, CDR2 SYDVKM. The CDR3 DNA sequence: TGTGCCAGCAGTCTCACAGGGTTGTCTGGCTACACCTTC. Translation gives CASSLTGLSGYTF.

The gene calls are TRBV29-1 and TRBJ2-3; possible D gene TRBD2, 6 bases. V lost 3 bases to trimming and J lost 6 bases, with 10 bases between them. The V gene's germline CDR1 is SQVTM and CDR2 ANQGSEA. The CDR3 consists of 12 residues. The chain's CDR3 is CSVDLAADTQYF. The CDR3 nucleotides read TGCAGCGTTGATTTAGCGGCGGATACGCAGTATTTT.

This chain uses TRBV5-1 with TRBJ1-2, with TRBD1 matching over 7 bases. The CDR3 is 14 residues long. Germline V CDR1 and CDR2: SGHRS, YFSETQ. J gave up 8 bases and V 0 bases, and 7 bases lay outside the gene matches. The CDR3, as DNA: TGCGCCAGCAGCTTGGGTGACAGGGTGGGAGGCTACACCTTC. It codes for CASSLGDRVGGYTF.

This rearrangement joins TRBV18 to TRBJ1-1; D gene ambiguous. Germline lookup yields CDR1 KGHSH and CDR2 LQKENI. V was shortened by 2 bases and J by 5 bases, with 9 bases between the two germline ends. The length of the CDR3 is 13 residues. CDR3 coding DNA: TGTGCCAGCTCACCAGTGGAGAGGACTGAAGCTTTCTTT. Its translation is CASSPVERTEAFF. Drawing the rest from reference TRBV18 and TRBJ1-1, the complete variable domain is NAGVMQNPRHLVRRRGQEARLRCSPMKGHSHVYWYRQLPEEGLKFMVYLQKENIIDESGMPKERFSAEFPKEGPSILRIQQVVRGDSAAYFCASSPVERTEAFFGQGTRLTVV.

This rearrangement joins TRBV6-1 to TRBJ1-1; tentatively, D is TRBD1 (5 bases). The V end lost 1 base, the J end lost 5 bases, and 11 bases lay between the germline ends. Germline lookup yields CDR1 MNHNS and CDR2 SASEGT. The CDR3 extends over 14 amino acids. Written as DNA, the CDR3 is TGTGCCAGCAGTGAAGGAGGGGATGATACTGAAGCTTTCTTT. This encodes CASSEGGDDTEAFF.

V and J are TRBV20-1 and TRBJ1-5, with D hard to call. The CDR3 runs to 11 residues. Germline V gene lookup returns CDR1 DFQATT and CDR2 SNEGSKA (reference sequence). The V end was cut by 3 bases, the J end by 7 bases, with 7 bases between. CDR3: CSARAGQPQHF. The CDR3 DNA reads TGCAGTGCTAGGGCCGGGCAGCCCCAGCATTTT.